Following are 31 T cell receptor beta chains from one sample sequenced in a study of T-cell reconstitution after alpha-beta-depleted transplantation in children. TCRbeta library preparation incorporated unique molecular identifiers. TCRdb redid the calling of the PCR reads with MiXCR, one entry per CDR3 protein. The sample carries around 960,000 distinct CDR3 sequences, about 30% recorded once. Sequences were derived from PBMCs, mostly from graft donor cells, sampled 360 days after TCRalphabeta/CD19-depleted stem cell transplant. The source of these receptors is a boy younger than two who had a stem cell transplant for SCID, so the T cells may come from the graft donor.

The chain couples TRBV7-2 to TRBJ2-4; D might be TRBD1 (5 bases). The CDR3 is made up of 16 amino acids. Per the germline V gene, CDR1 is SGHTA and CDR2 is FQGNSA. Trimming took off 3 bases at V and 9 bases at J, with 21 bases between the two ends. Here the CDR3 reads CASSFSMTEQRGIQYF. For the CDR3, the DNA is TGTGCCAGCAGCTTTTCCATGACTGAGCAAAGGGGCATTCAGTACTTC.

This clonotype was observed a few times. The chain uses TRBV2 and TRBJ2-5, with 8 bases matching TRBD1. V lost 6 bases, J lost 5 bases, and 11 bases stayed unmatched. This CDR3 spans 15 amino acids. The germline V gene has CDR1 SNHLY and CDR2 FYNNEI. CDR3 amino acids: CASRGTGASVETQYF. Here the CDR3 DNA reads TGTGCCAGCAGGGGGACAGGAGCCTCGGTGGAGACCCAGTACTTC.

This clonotype was found a few times. This chain connects TRBV6-7 to TRBJ1-1, with a possible D match to TRBD1 (6 bases). TRBV6-7 is an open reading frame, and its role is uncertain. V was trimmed by 7 bases and J by 3 bases, leaving 18 bases between them. CDR3 length equals 15 residues. The CDR3 reads CASTLHGEGDTEAFF. The CDR3 DNA reads TGTGCCAGCACCCTACACGGGGAGGGGGACACTGAAGCTTTCTTT.

The V call is TRBV20-1, the J call TRBJ2-4; 9 nucleotides align to TRBD2. CDR1 DFQATT and CDR2 SNEGSKA come from the germline V gene (reference sequence). The J segment lost 1 base and the V segment lost 6 bases, leaving 7 bases of the junction unmatched. CDR3 length equals 15 residues. The chain's CDR3 is CSASPLAGAKNIQYF. The CDR3 nucleotides are TGCAGTGCGAGCCCCCTAGCGGGGGCCAAAAACATTCAGTACTTC.

The V call is TRBV10-3, the J call TRBJ2-1; 7 bases map to TRBD1. V lost 2 bases to trimming and J lost 7 bases; unmatched junction nucleotides: 2. The CDR3 length is 13 residues. Germline CDR1 is ENHRY and CDR2 is SYGVKD. CDR3 residues: CAISEGTENEQFF. CDR3 in DNA: TGTGCCATCAGTGAGGGGACAGAAAATGAGCAGTTCTTC.

This clonotype appeared many times. The chain recombines TRBV20-1 with TRBJ2-5; TRBD2 agrees at 13 bases. The germline CDR1 and CDR2 sequences are DFQATT and SNEGSKA (reference sequence). After removal of 4 bases from V and 2 bases from J, the junction contained 7 bases not matched to a gene. CDR3 length equals 16 residues. The CDR3 is CSAMGLAGLRQETQYF. CDR3 nucleotides: TGCAGTGCTATGGGACTAGCGGGGTTAAGACAAGAGACCCAGTACTTC.

This clonotype was counted only a few times. The chain links TRBV4-3 to TRBJ2-1; no reliable D call. This CDR3 has 14 residues. The V gene's germline CDR1 is LGHNA and CDR2 YSLEER. V lost 3 bases, J lost 2 bases, and 8 bases lay in between. CDR3 bases: TGCGCCAGCAGCCATGATTTGACCTACAATGAGCAGTTCTTC. This codes for CASSHDLTYNEQFF.

A few counts support this clonotype. The rearrangement uses TRBV12-3 or TRBV12-4 and TRBJ2-5; TRBD2 matches 9 bases. This CDR3 has 16 residues. With V trimmed by 5 bases and J by 5 bases, 12 bases remained unmatched. In DNA form, the CDR3 reads TGTGCCAGCAGTCGCTGGCTCCCTCTAGCGGGGGAGACCCAGTACTTC. Its translation: CASSRWLPLAGETQYF.

The CDR3 DNA reads as TGTGCCAGCAGTTTAAGGGAGGGGATAAGCGGCAATGAGCAGTTCTTC. This translates into CASSLREGISGNEQFF. V is TRBV12-3 or TRBV12-4 and J is TRBJ2-1, with 7 bases fitting TRBD2. J lost 6 bases, V lost 2 bases, and 10 bases had no gene match. This CDR3 is 16 amino acids long.

This clonotype has just a few counts. The chain is built from TRBV7-6 and TRBJ2-7; D call uncertain. The CDR3 consists of 14 residues. The V end lost 6 bases, the J end lost 7 bases, and 19 bases lay between the germline ends. Germline V gene sequence: CDR1 SGHVS, CDR2 FNYEAQ. The CDR3 reads CASSHRPSDREQYF. CDR3 in DNA: TGTGCCAGCAGTCATAGGCCTTCCGACCGGGAGCAGTACTTC.

This clonotype was observed a handful of times. This sequence joins TRBV2 and TRBJ2-6; D call uncertain. This CDR3 has 14 residues. V lost 8 bases and J 0 bases, leaving 8 bases between the germline ends. The germline CDR1 and CDR2 sequences are SNHLY and FYNNEI. In nucleotides, the CDR3 is TGTGCCAGCGACGGAAGCTCTGGGGCCAACGTCCTGACTTTC. Translating it yields CASDGSSGANVLTF. Drawing the rest from reference TRBV2 and TRBJ2-6, the complete variable domain is EPEVTQTPSHQVTQMGQEVILRCVPISNHLYFYWYRQILGQKVEFLVSFYNNEISEKSEIFDDQFSVERPDGSNFTLKIRSTKLEDSAMYFCASDGSSGANVLTFGAGSRLTVL.

This clonotype was found a few times. The V and J genes are TRBV10-3 and TRBJ2-5, with a possible D match to TRBD2 (7 bases). CDR1 is ENHRY and CDR2 is SYGVKD in the germline V gene. CDR3 length: 14 amino acids. V lost 4 bases and J 1 base, leaving 10 bases between the germline ends. CDR3 coding DNA: TGTGCCATCAGTGGAGGGGGGGCCCAAGAGACCCAGTACTTC. As protein: CAISGGGAQETQYF.

V usage is TRBV7-2 and J usage is TRBJ1-2; D is unresolved. The CDR3 is made up of 14 amino acids. The germline V and J ends were trimmed by 5 bases and 3 bases, with 13 bases remaining between them. CDR1 SGHTA and CDR2 FQGNSA come from the germline V gene. The CDR3 sequence: CASSRGRNYYGYTF. The CDR3 region has the DNA TGTGCCAGCAGCCGCGGACGAAACTACTATGGCTACACCTTC.

This clonotype has just a few counts. The chain is built from TRBV5-1 and TRBJ2-1, with a possible D match to TRBD1 (6 bases). Trimming left V 3 bases short and J 6 bases short, with 19 bases between. Germline assignment: CDR1 SGHRS and CDR2 YFSETQ. The CDR3 runs 16 residues. The CDR3 nucleotides read TGCGCCAGCAGCTCCCCTTCGGGACAACTGGGCAATGAGCAGTTCTTC. Its translation is CASSSPSGQLGNEQFF.

This clonotype was detected ten times or more. One junction end does not reproduce the germline sequence, and a read error may be involved. The chain uses TRBV5-1 and TRBJ2-3; 10 bases align to TRBD2. Per the germline V gene, CDR1 is SGHRS and CDR2 is YFSETQ. There are 14 residues in the CDR3. The CDR3 sequence: CASSSLAGTDTQYF. The CDR3 DNA sequence: TGTGCCAGCAGCTCACTAGCGGGGACAGATACGCAGTATTTT.

This rearrangement joins TRBV10-3 to TRBJ2-1; D remains unclear. This CDR3 contains 15 residues. Germline assignment: CDR1 ENHRY and CDR2 SYGVKD. V lost 0 bases, J lost 7 bases, and 13 bases lay in between. This chain's CDR3 is CAISESGYEVNEQFF. DNA for the CDR3: TGTGCCATCAGTGAGTCAGGGTACGAAGTGAATGAGCAGTTCTTC.

This chain uses TRBV7-2 with TRBJ2-3; 7 nucleotides line up with TRBD2. The CDR3 extends over 14 amino acids. The V gene's germline CDR1 is SGHTA and CDR2 FQGNSA. The J segment lost 4 bases and the V segment lost 5 bases, leaving 6 bases of the junction unmatched. CDR3 residues: CASSLLGRADTQYF. The CDR3 DNA is TGTGCCAGCAGCCTACTAGGGAGGGCAGATACGCAGTATTTT.

The V gene is TRBV5-1, the J gene TRBJ1-1; TRBD1 matches 11 bases. Looked up from germline, CDR1 is SGHRS and CDR2 is YFSETQ. CDR3 length: 16 amino acids. The V and J ends lost 0 bases and 6 bases, in that order; junction bases with no gene match: 7. The CDR3 region has the DNA TGCGCCAGCAGCTTGGCCAGGGACAGGGGGGTACCTGAAGCTTTCTTT. It yields the protein CASSLARDRGVPEAFF. Supplemented by reference TRBV5-1 and TRBJ1-1, the full variable domain reads KAGVTQTPRYLIKTRGQQVTLSCSPISGHRSVSWYQQTPGQGLQFLFEYFSETQRNKGNFPGRFSGRQFSNSRSEMNVSTLELGDSALYLCASSLARDRGVPEAFFGQGTRLTVV.

The rearrangement links TRBV15 to TRBJ1-5, with D possibly TRBD1 on 6 matching bases. The CDR3 runs to 17 residues. Germline CDR1 LNHNV, CDR2 YYDKDF (reference sequence). Trimming stripped 0 bases from V and 0 bases from J, with 12 bases between. The chain's CDR3 is CATSRDRGLYSNQPQHF. CDR3 DNA sequence: TGTGCCACCAGCAGAGACAGGGGACTATATAGCAATCAGCCCCAGCATTTT.

The table lists this clonotype with many counts. The CDR3 loop is CASSLRDYYNEQFF. The CDR3 bases are TGCGCCAGCAGCCTCCGGGACTACTACAATGAGCAGTTCTTC. V is TRBV5-1 and J is TRBJ2-1, with 7 bases matching TRBD2. Germline-derived CDR1 and CDR2 are SGHRS and YFSETQ. The V segment lost 4 bases and the J segment 3 bases; nucleotides outside the gene matches: 4. The CDR3 is made up of 14 amino acids.

CDR3 coding DNA: TGCGCCAGCAGCTTAGTACAGGGTAGACACGAGCAGTACTTC. Its protein is CASSLVQGRHEQYF. The V and J genes are TRBV5-1 and TRBJ2-7; D is possibly TRBD1 (6 bases). CDR3 size: 14 residues. Germline CDR1 SGHRS, CDR2 YFSETQ. Trimming shortened V by 2 bases and J by 5 bases, and 14 bases separated the two germline ends.

This clonotype has more than one count but fewer than ten. This chain connects TRBV9 to TRBJ2-2; possible D gene TRBD2, 5 bases. CDR1 is SGDLS, CDR2 YYNGEE, per germline. CDR3 length equals 15 residues. Trimming stripped 2 bases from V and 3 bases from J, with 11 bases between. CDR3 DNA sequence: TGTGCCAGCAGCGTGGAAGGAGGAGACACCGGGGAGCTGTTTTTT. It translates to CASSVEGGDTGELFF.

This clonotype was counted a few times. The J gene is TRBJ1-5, the V gene TRBV10-3; weak D call: TRBD1 (5 bases). CDR1 is ENHRY, CDR2 SYGVKD, per germline. The CDR3 contains 13 residues. The V and J ends lost 10 bases and 2 bases respectively, with 12 bases between them. The CDR3 is CATGKEGNQPQHF. The CDR3 coding sequence is TGTGCCACAGGGAAGGAGGGCAATCAGCCCCAGCATTTT.

J is TRBJ1-5 and V is TRBV7-9; tentative D call: TRBD1 (6 bases). V dropped 1 base and J dropped 0 bases, with 13 bases sitting between them. Germline V lookup: CDR1 SEHNR, CDR2 FQNEAQ (reference sequence). The CDR3 sequence is 17 residues long. The CDR3, as DNA: TGTGCCAGCAGCTTAGGTAGGGGGGACACTAGCAATCAGCCCCAGCATTTT. Residues: CASSLGRGDTSNQPQHF. The complete variable domain, with remaining parts taken from reference TRBV7-9 and TRBJ1-5, reads DTGVSQNPRHKITKRGQNVTFRCDPISEHNRLYWYRQTLGQGPEFLTYFQNEAQLEKSRLLSDRFSAERPKGSFSTLEIQRTEQGDSAMYLCASSLGRGDTSNQPQHFGDGTRLSIL.

This clonotype came up a few times. The chain links TRBV15 to TRBJ1-1; D remains ambiguous. The CDR3 covers 15 residues. Germline values: CDR1 LNHNV, CDR2 YYDKDF (reference sequence). V dropped 0 bases and J dropped 1 base, with 9 bases sitting between them. CDR3: CATSRDTARNTEAFF. CDR3 DNA sequence: TGTGCCACCAGCAGAGATACGGCCAGGAACACTGAAGCTTTCTTT.

This sequence joins TRBV20-1 and TRBJ2-3, with 14 bases matching TRBD2. The germline CDR1 and CDR2 sequences are DFQATT and SNEGSKA (reference sequence). The CDR3 length is 18 residues. Germline trimming cut 1 base from V and 4 bases from J; bases unmatched to any gene: 10. In DNA, the CDR3 is TGCAGTGCTAGAGCCGGACTAGCGGGGGGAGGAAAGGCAGATACGCAGTATTTT. It is translated as CSARAGLAGGGKADTQYF.

This clonotype was detected a few times. The chain joins TRBV6-2 or TRBV6-3 to TRBJ2-1; D possibly matches TRBD1 or TRBD2 (5 bases each). The CDR3 has 19 amino acids. Trimming removed 2 bases from V and 0 bases from J, with 20 bases in between. The germline gives CDR1 MNHEY, CDR2 SVGEGT. The CDR3 loop reads CASSYGYGTIVGSYNEQFF. The CDR3 DNA is TGTGCCAGCAGTTACGGCTATGGGACCATCGTGGGCTCCTACAATGAGCAGTTCTTC.

The chain is built from TRBV7-6 and TRBJ2-1, with 11 positions matching TRBD2. This CDR3 region has 15 residues. Germline V lookup: CDR1 SGHVS, CDR2 FNYEAQ. The J segment lost 5 bases and the V segment lost 3 bases, leaving 3 bases of the junction unmatched. This chain's CDR3 is CASSFEGLADNEQFF. The CDR3 DNA reads TGTGCCAGCAGCTTCGAGGGACTAGCGGACAATGAGCAGTTCTTC. The variable domain in full, with the rest retrieved from reference TRBV7-6 and TRBJ2-1, is GAGVSQSPRYKVTKRGQDVALRCDPISGHVSLYWYRQALGQGPEFLTYFNYEAQQDKSGLPNDRFSAERPEGSISTLTIQRTEQRDSAMYRCASSFEGLADNEQFFGPGTRLTVL.

The rearrangement joins TRBV29-1 to TRBJ2-7, with a tentative D call TRBD2 (5 bases). Germline V gene data show CDR1 as SQVTM and CDR2 as ANQGSEA. V was trimmed by 4 bases and J by 2 bases, leaving 9 bases between them. The CDR3 has 12 amino acids. CDR3 amino acids: CSVVHGTYEQYF. For the CDR3, the DNA is TGCAGCGTTGTTCACGGGACCTACGAGCAGTACTTC.

The chain couples TRBV7-2 to TRBJ2-1; D is possibly TRBD2 (5 bases). This CDR3 has 17 amino acids. The germline V gene has CDR1 SGHTA and CDR2 FQGNSA. Trimming stripped 2 bases from V and 6 bases from J, with 20 bases between. This chain's CDR3 is CASSLWAGLSSGNEQFF. The CDR3, as DNA: TGTGCCAGCAGCTTATGGGCTGGACTTTCCTCCGGCAATGAGCAGTTCTTC.

This clonotype was observed once. Because it lacks the conserved phenylalanine or tryptophan at the end, this CDR3 is likely a read error. V is TRBV5-1 and J is TRBJ2-7; D is perhaps TRBD1 or TRBD2 (5 bases each). CDR1 SGHRS and CDR2 YFSETQ come from the germline V gene. This CDR3 is built from 14 residues. Trimming left V 3 bases short and J 1 base short, with 11 bases between. CDR3 sequence reads: CASSSRDGSYEQYS. The CDR3 coding sequence is TGCGCCAGCAGCTCTCGGGACGGTTCCTACGAGCAGTACTCC.